The 18 T cell receptor beta chains below come from one sample, sequenced in a study of T-cell reconstitution after alpha-beta-depleted transplantation in children. It was with unique molecular identifiers that the TCRbeta library was prepared. TCRdb reprocessed the PCR reads via MiXCR and lists one record per CDR3 protein. The sample carries 75,000 to 100,000 distinct CDR3 sequences, 7% to 10% recorded once. The material was PBMCs from the stem cell graft donor, obtained from the stem cell graft. The receptors derive from a human donor who donated a stem cell graft to a child with congenital amegakaryocytic thrombocytopenia.

V and J are TRBV12-3 or TRBV12-4 and TRBJ2-1; 8 nucleotides align to TRBD1. This CDR3 has 15 residues. V shed 3 bases, J shed 7 bases, and the junction held 8 bases outside the gene matches. CDR3 sequence: CASSLGQGAANEQFF. CDR3 DNA: TGTGCCAGCAGTTTGGGCCAGGGGGCAGCGAATGAGCAGTTCTTC.

This clonotype was counted ten times or more. The chain uses TRBV7-2 and TRBJ1-2; 9 nucleotides match TRBD1. CDR1 and CDR2 from the germline V gene are SGHTA and FQGNSA. The CDR3 contains 15 residues. Trimming took 6 bases from V and 6 from J; bases not matched to a gene: 11. DNA of the CDR3: TGTGCCAGCAGTCAAACCGCGGGACAGGGCAATGGCTACACCTTC. As protein: CASSQTAGQGNGYTF.

This clonotype was detected many times. V gene TRBV7-9 combines with J gene TRBJ1-2; a weak D match, TRBD1 (6 bases). V was shortened by 5 bases and J by 8 bases, with 18 bases between the two germline ends. The length of the CDR3 is 14 residues. CDR1 SEHNR and CDR2 FQNEAQ come from the germline V gene (reference sequence). The CDR3 sequence is CASSRGLSAGGYTF. The CDR3 bases are TGTGCCAGCAGCCGGGGGCTTTCAGCGGGGGGCTACACCTTC.

This clonotype was detected many times. The V call is TRBV5-6, the J call TRBJ2-7, with 8 nucleotides matching TRBD1. This CDR3 contains 17 residues. Germline V gives CDR1 SGHDT, CDR2 YYEEEE. Germline trimming cut 1 base from V and 1 base from J; bases unmatched to any gene: 10. The CDR3 nucleotides are TGTGCCAGCAGCTTGCTCGGGACAGGAGATAATTCCTACGAGCAGTACTTC. Translated, it gives CASSLLGTGDNSYEQYF.

With respect to this clonotype: This CDR3 fails to terminate in the conserved phenylalanine or tryptophan, so it likely reflects a read error. The genes are TRBV5-1 and TRBJ2-7; D tentatively fits TRBD1 or TRBD2 (5 bases each). Trimming removed 2 bases at V and 3 bases at J, with 18 bases between. The CDR3 covers 16 residues. The V gene's germline CDR1 is SGHRS and CDR2 YFSETQ. The chain's CDR3 is CASSLWGEGISYEQYL. In DNA, the CDR3 is TGCGCCAGCAGCTTATGGGGAGAGGGGATCAGCTACGAGCAGTACTTG.

Many counts were recorded for this clonotype. The CDR3 nucleotides are TGTGCCAGCAGTTACTCGGGCAGGGATGGTTTCCAAGCTTTCTTT. The encoded protein is CASSYSGRDGFQAFF. The rearrangement joins TRBV6-5 to TRBJ1-1; weak D call: TRBD1 (5 bases). The CDR3 extends over 15 amino acids. Trimming took 0 bases from V and 9 from J, leaving 17 bases between them. The V gene's germline CDR1 is MNHEY and CDR2 SVGAGI.

This clonotype was observed many times. This chain links TRBV5-4 with TRBJ2-3; possible D gene TRBD2, 6 bases. Per the germline V gene, CDR1 is SGHNT and CDR2 is YYREEE (reference sequence). The CDR3 has 14 residues. V lost 7 bases and J 4 bases, leaving 16 bases between the germline ends. CDR3 loop: CASQKSGEADTQYF. The DNA of the CDR3 is TGTGCCAGCCAAAAATCGGGGGAGGCAGATACGCAGTATTTT.

This clonotype was seen at least ten times. The CDR3 coding sequence is TGTGCCAGCAGCCCCTTGCCGGGTGGGGGGGATTCACCCCTCCACTTT. Translation gives CASSPLPGGGDSPLHF. This chain uses TRBV7-6 with TRBJ1-6, with D possibly TRBD1 on 5 matching bases. The CDR3 spans 16 residues. Trimming left V 5 bases short and J 8 bases short, with 19 bases between. Per germline, CDR1 SGHVS and CDR2 FNYEAQ.

At least ten counts were recorded for this clonotype. This chain joins TRBV7-2 and TRBJ1-2; the D gene is possibly TRBD1 (6 bases). Trimming stripped 5 bases from V and 4 bases from J, with 17 bases between. CDR1 is SGHTA and CDR2 is FQGNSA in the germline V gene. The CDR3 runs to 15 residues. CDR3 nucleotides: TGTGCCAGCAGCCCCAGGGACACGGCGACCTATGGCTACACCTTC. Translated, it gives CASSPRDTATYGYTF.

This clonotype was seen repeatedly, ten times or more. The chain couples TRBV7-8 to TRBJ2-3, with TRBD2 matching over 8 bases. Trimming at V came to 1 base and at J to 0 bases, leaving 9 bases not matched to a gene. CDR3 length: 18 amino acids. Germline V gene sequence: CDR1 SGHVS, CDR2 FQNEAQ. The CDR3 sequence: CASSLDRAGGRSTDTQYF. The CDR3 DNA reads as TGTGCCAGCAGCTTAGATAGGGCGGGGGGCCGGAGCACAGATACGCAGTATTTT.

This clonotype appeared many times. CDR3 protein: CSVAGGAANTEAFF. CDR3 DNA sequence: TGCAGCGTTGCTGGGGGGGCCGCGAACACTGAAGCTTTCTTT. J is TRBJ1-1 and V is TRBV29-1; D possibly corresponds to TRBD1 (6 bases). The CDR3 runs 14 residues. Germline-derived CDR1 and CDR2 are SQVTM and ANQGSEA. The V end lost 4 bases, the J end lost 1 base, and 13 bases lay between the germline ends.

The rearrangement uses TRBV20-1 and TRBJ1-2; a weak D match, TRBD1 (6 bases). V was cut by 2 bases and J by 8 bases, with 15 bases left in between. CDR1 is DFQATT, CDR2 SNEGSKA, per germline (reference sequence). The CDR3 has 13 amino acids. CDR3 DNA: TGCAGTGCTAGAACGCGAGGGGGGGGCGGCTACACCTTC. This sequence encodes CSARTRGGGGYTF.

This clonotype was seen at least ten times. DNA of the CDR3: TGTGCCAGCAGCCGAAGTACAGGGGCAAGGAATGAGCAGTTCTTC. It encodes CASSRSTGARNEQFF. The V call is TRBV3-1, the J call TRBJ2-1; the match to TRBD1 covers 7 bases. CDR3 size: 15 residues. Germline V lookup: CDR1 LGHDT, CDR2 YNNKEL (reference sequence). Trimming removed 4 bases from V and 7 bases from J; junction bases left unmatched: 10.

This clonotype was recorded at least ten times. The chain carries TRBV7-2 and TRBJ2-7, with a possible D match to TRBD2 (6 bases). Germline lookup yields CDR1 SGHTA and CDR2 FQGNSA. This CDR3 has 13 residues. V shed 3 bases and J shed 7 bases, with 13 bases lying between them. The DNA of the CDR3 is TGTGCCAGCAGCTTTGGACGGGCGGGGGAGCAGTACTTC. It encodes CASSFGRAGEQYF. The full variable domain, its missing parts supplied by reference TRBV7-2 and TRBJ2-7, is GAGVSQSPSNKVTEKGKDVELRCDPISGHTALYWYRQSLGQGLEFLIYFQGNSAPDKSGLPSDRFSAERTGGSVSTLTIQRTQQEDSAVYLCASSFGRAGEQYFGPGTRLTVT.

There are many counts of this clonotype. The V and J genes are TRBV28 and TRBJ2-2, with unresolved D. The V and J ends lost 0 bases and 1 base respectively, with 6 bases between them. From germline, CDR1 is MDHEN and CDR2 SYDVKM. This CDR3 has 15 residues. CDR3 DNA sequence: TGTGCCAGCAGTTTATGGCTCTTGAACACCGGGGAGCTGTTTTTT. Protein sequence: CASSLWLLNTGELFF.

This clonotype was detected a few times. The CDR3: CASSDRGYSSYEQYF. The CDR3 DNA is TGTGCCAGCAGCGACAGGGGATATAGCTCCTACGAGCAGTACTTC. V usage is TRBV5-4 and J usage is TRBJ2-7, with 8 bases aligning to TRBD1. CDR1 is SGHNT and CDR2 is YYREEE in the germline V gene (reference sequence). The CDR3 runs 15 residues. With 4 bases clipped from V and 0 bases from J, the junction kept 6 bases outside the gene matches.

This clonotype was found many times. The rearrangement uses TRBV15 and TRBJ1-4; D is undetermined. Germline V CDR1 and CDR2: LNHNV, YYDKDF (reference sequence). Trimming removed 0 bases from V and 8 bases from J, with 7 bases in between. The CDR3 covers 13 residues. In nucleotides, the CDR3 is TGTGCCACCAGCAGAGATAGGCGCGAAAAACTGTTTTTT. It encodes CATSRDRREKLFF. The full variable domain, its missing parts supplied by reference TRBV15 and TRBJ1-4, is DAMVIQNPRYQVTQFGKPVTLSCSQTLNHNVMYWYQQKSSQAPKLLFHYYDKDFNNEADTPDNFQSRRPNTSFCFLDIRSPGLGDTAMYLCATSRDRREKLFFGSGTQLSVL.

This clonotype was seen only a few times. The rearrangement uses TRBV19 and TRBJ2-1, with a tentative D call TRBD2 (6 bases). V lost 5 bases, J lost 9 bases, and 14 bases lay in between. Looked up from germline, CDR1 is LNHDA and CDR2 is SQIVND (reference sequence). The CDR3 has 13 residues. The DNA for the CDR3 is TGTGCCAGTAGTCCAACCGCCGGGGGTGAGCAGTTCTTC. Its protein product is CASSPTAGGEQFF.